These 18 T cell receptor beta chains were all obtained from the same sample, sequenced in a study of T cells in localized non-small cell lung cancer. Libraries were prepared by immunoSEQ multiplex PCR; TCRdb keeps only in-frame clonotypes and omits some of them. The sample includes over 50,000 clones, roughly nine tenths of them seen just once. The sample was peripheral blood, taken before any cancer treatment. Receptors originate from a woman aged 40-69 years with stage I lung adenocarcinoma.

This clone has just a few counts. The chain uses TRBV19 and TRBJ1-6; D remains ambiguous. CDR3 size: 14 residues. V shed 5 bases and J shed 10 bases, with 15 bases lying between them. Germline CDR1 reads LNHDA; CDR2 reads SQIVND (reference sequence). CDR3 residues: CASSLPDRTSPLHF. The CDR3 nucleotides read TGTGCCAGTAGTCTACCGGACCGAACGTCACCCCTCCACTTT.

J is TRBJ1-6 and V is TRBV15; a weak D match, TRBD1 (6 bases). Germline assignment: CDR1 LNHNV and CDR2 YYDKDF (reference sequence). The CDR3 consists of 15 residues. V gave up 0 bases and J gave up 10 bases, with 13 bases separating them. This chain's CDR3 is CATSRDQGGGSPLHF. In DNA, the CDR3 is TGTGCCACCAGCAGAGATCAAGGGGGTGGGTCACCCCTCCACTTT.

The genes are TRBV5-1 and TRBJ1-4; a weak D match, TRBD1 (6 bases). CDR1 is SGHRS and CDR2 is YFSETQ in the germline V gene. Trimming removed 4 bases from V and 6 bases from J, with 19 bases in between. The CDR3 sequence is 16 residues long. This CDR3 is CASSPSRGAGDEKLFF. For the CDR3, the DNA is TGCGCCAGCAGCCCGTCCAGGGGCGCGGGTGATGAAAAACTGTTTTTT.

This chain links TRBV9 with TRBJ2-3, with a weak D call TRBD2 (5 bases). The CDR3 length is 14 residues. Trimming removed 0 bases at V and 1 base at J, with 6 bases between. Germline V gene sequence: CDR1 SGDLS, CDR2 YYNGEE. In nucleotides, the CDR3 is TGTGCCAGCAGCGTAGACGGGGGCACAGATACGCAGTATTTT. This translates into CASSVDGGTDTQYF.

The CDR3 nucleotides are TGTGCCAGCAGTTTGGGACAGGGTCCCTACGAGCAGTACTTC. Amino acids: CASSLGQGPYEQYF. The chain employs TRBV27 and TRBJ2-7; TRBD1 matches 9 bases. Germline V lookup: CDR1 MNHEY, CDR2 SMNVEV (reference sequence). V was pared by 3 bases and J by 2 bases, with 2 bases of the junction left unmatched. The CDR3 runs 14 residues.

The chain links TRBV7-3 to TRBJ2-1; 7 bases are shared with TRBD2. Looked up from germline, CDR1 is SGHTA and CDR2 is FQGTGA. The CDR3 runs to 14 residues. The V gene end was trimmed by 5 bases and the J gene end by 8 bases; junction bases not matched to a gene: 9. The CDR3 DNA sequence: TGTGCCAGCAGCCCCGGCGGGAGTTGGGATGAGCAGTTCTTC. Residues: CASSPGGSWDEQFF.

CDR3 DNA: TGTGCCAGTAGTCGTCGAAGACTACCTAACACTGAAGCTTTCTTT. Protein sequence: CASSRRRLPNTEAFF. The J gene is TRBJ1-1, the V gene TRBV19; D gene unclear. Germline V gene sequence: CDR1 LNHDA, CDR2 SQIVND (reference sequence). The V and J ends lost 5 bases and 2 bases respectively, with 15 bases between them. This CDR3 contains 15 residues.

V gene TRBV30 combines with J gene TRBJ1-1; D perhaps matches TRBD1 (5 bases). Germline lookup yields CDR1 GTSNPN and CDR2 SVGIG (reference sequence). This CDR3 is 16 amino acids long. Trimming shortened V by 5 bases and J by 0 bases, and 19 bases separated the two germline ends. The CDR3 is CAWDFNPGRMNTEAFF. As DNA, the CDR3 is TGTGCCTGGGATTTTAACCCGGGACGGATGAACACTGAAGCTTTCTTT.

This clone was counted between two and nine times. The chain links TRBV19 to TRBJ1-2; no reliable D call. The V and J ends lost 1 base and 6 bases respectively, with 3 bases between them. The CDR3 sequence is 11 residues long. Germline V gives CDR1 LNHDA, CDR2 SQIVND (reference sequence). The CDR3 sequence is CASSIGDGYTF. The CDR3 nucleotides are TGTGCCAGTAGTATAGGGGATGGCTACACCTTC.

This clone was recorded once. The chain combines TRBV9 with TRBJ2-3; D not certain. The CDR3 sequence is 14 residues long. V was trimmed by 2 bases and J by 1 base, leaving 8 bases between them. CDR1 is SGDLS and CDR2 is YYNGEE in the germline V gene. For the CDR3, the DNA is TGTGCCAGCAGCGTCAGTGGAGGCACAGATACGCAGTATTTT. It is translated as CASSVSGGTDTQYF.

This clone was counted a single time. This chain uses TRBV5-1 with TRBJ1-5, with TRBD1 as a possible D gene (5 bases). Trimming shortened V by 1 base and J by 0 bases, and 8 bases separated the two germline ends. The germline CDR1 and CDR2 sequences are SGHRS and YFSETQ. This CDR3 is built from 15 residues. CDR3 bases: TGCGCCAGCAGCTTGTCAGGGAATAGCAATCAGCCCCAGCATTTT. It codes for CASSLSGNSNQPQHF.

This chain connects TRBV19 to TRBJ1-3; D not certain. This CDR3 has 15 amino acids. The germline V gene encodes CDR1 LNHDA and CDR2 SQIVND (reference sequence). V was trimmed by 4 bases and J by 1 base, leaving 11 bases between them. The CDR3 protein is CASSSGVRSGNTIYF. CDR3 coding DNA: TGTGCCAGTAGTAGTGGCGTCAGGTCTGGAAACACCATATATTTT.

The chain carries TRBV7-3 and TRBJ2-1; the D is unclear. V was cut by 1 base and J by 8 bases, with 12 bases left in between. Germline CDR1 SGHTA, CDR2 FQGTGA. This CDR3 region has 14 residues. CDR3 coding DNA: TGTGCCAGCAGCTTAAATCCCCCCCCGGATGAGCAGTTCTTC. The encoded protein is CASSLNPPPDEQFF. Using reference TRBV7-3 and TRBJ2-1 for the parts outside the CDR3, the full variable domain is GAGVSQTPSNKVTEKGKYVELRCDPISGHTALYWYRQSLGQGPEFLIYFQGTGAADDSGLPNDRFFAVRPEGSVSTLKIQRTERGDSAVYLCASSLNPPPDEQFFGPGTRLTVL.

The chain uses TRBV2 and TRBJ2-2; 8 bases match TRBD1. Germline CDR1 and CDR2: SNHLY and FYNNEI. The J segment lost 6 bases and the V segment lost 7 bases, leaving 7 bases of the junction unmatched. This CDR3 is 14 amino acids long. The CDR3 sequence: CASILRQGSGELFF. The CDR3 DNA reads TGTGCCAGCATTTTGAGACAGGGGTCCGGGGAGCTGTTTTTT.

The rearrangement joins TRBV7-2 to TRBJ2-7, with D tentatively TRBD2 (5 bases). Germline CDR1 reads SGHTA; CDR2 reads FQGNSA. V dropped 3 bases and J dropped 6 bases, with 12 bases sitting between them. This CDR3 contains 13 residues. CDR3 residues: CASSLLEGAEQYF. CDR3 DNA: TGTGCCAGCAGCTTGTTAGAGGGAGCCGAGCAGTACTTC.

The chain uses TRBV5-6 and TRBJ2-1; D not certain. Trimming took off 1 base at V and 6 bases at J, with 5 bases between the two ends. Germline values: CDR1 SGHDT, CDR2 YYEEEE. The CDR3 loop spans 12 amino acids. The CDR3, as DNA: TGTGCCAGCAGCTTGTATGGCAATGAGCAGTTCTTC. Translation gives CASSLYGNEQFF.

The V and J genes are TRBV4-2 and TRBJ2-2; 13 bases are shared with TRBD2. This CDR3 has 18 amino acids. Germline assignment: CDR1 LGHNA and CDR2 YNFKEQ. V lost 3 bases to trimming and J lost 4 bases; unmatched junction nucleotides: 8. DNA for the CDR3: TGTGCCAGCAGCCAGGCTTTGAGACTAGCGGGGGGCACCGGGGAGCTGTTTTTT. This sequence encodes CASSQALRLAGGTGELFF.

CDR3 sequence reads: CASSRLGETQYF. The CDR3 DNA reads TGTGCCAGTAGTAGGTTAGGGGAGACCCAGTACTTC. The chain links TRBV19 to TRBJ2-5; D remains ambiguous. Germline V lookup: CDR1 LNHDA, CDR2 SQIVND (reference sequence). V was shortened by 4 bases and J by 5 bases, with 8 bases between the two germline ends. CDR3 length equals 12 residues.